The 24 T cell receptor beta chains reported below all come from one sample, sequenced in a study of patients and donors after allogeneic stem cell transplantation. Via MiXCR, TCRdb re-called the RT-PCR reads, giving one row per CDR3 protein. The table lists some 880,000 distinct CDR3 sequences, more than 15% of them singletons. The material sequenced was blood, either unsorted or a sorted T cell fraction (not recorded which). The receptors come from a human donor who was either an allogeneic HSCT recipient or a stem cell or donor lymphocyte infusion donor (not recorded which). It is not recorded whose cells these are; they may come from a transplant donor.

V is TRBV7-2 and J is TRBJ2-4; TRBD2 agrees at 8 bases. Germline trimming cut 1 base from V and 9 bases from J; bases unmatched to any gene: 8. There are 15 residues in the CDR3. Germline CDR1 SGHTA, CDR2 FQGNSA. Here the CDR3 DNA reads TGTGCCAGCAGCTTAGGGACTAGCCCCCGGGGCATTCAGTACTTC. Protein product: CASSLGTSPRGIQYF.

The sample holds many counts of this clonotype. In DNA form, the CDR3 reads TGTGCCAGCAGTTCCACCGTCACGACAGGGAACACTGAAGCTTTCTTT. This sequence encodes CASSSTVTTGNTEAFF. The rearrangement joins TRBV12-3 or TRBV12-4 to TRBJ1-1; possible D gene TRBD1, 6 bases. V was pared by 4 bases and J by 1 base, with 16 bases between. The CDR3 contains 16 residues.

This sequence joins TRBV12-3 or TRBV12-4 and TRBJ2-5; D unresolved. The V and J ends lost 1 base and 5 bases respectively, with 11 bases between them. This CDR3 is 14 amino acids long. The DNA of the CDR3 is TGTGCCAGCAGTTTAGGATACCCCCCCGAGACCCAGTACTTC. The encoded protein is CASSLGYPPETQYF.

The chain employs TRBV30 and TRBJ2-1, with 9 bases matching TRBD1. Germline trimming cut 2 bases from V and 10 bases from J; bases unmatched to any gene: 15. The CDR3 spans 16 residues. Germline V gene lookup returns CDR1 GTSNPN and CDR2 SVGIG (reference sequence). The CDR3 is CAWSYLRGQGRREQFF. In DNA form, the CDR3 reads TGTGCCTGGAGTTACCTTAGGGGACAGGGTCGTCGGGAGCAGTTCTTC.

This clonotype was found a few times. This chain joins TRBV4-1 and TRBJ1-2; TRBD1 is a possible D gene (6 bases). The CDR3 runs 14 residues. V dropped 3 bases and J dropped 10 bases, with 18 bases sitting between them. Per the germline V gene, CDR1 is MGHRA and CDR2 is YSYEKL. The CDR3 reads CASSHPGTPYDYTF. For the CDR3, the DNA is TGCGCCAGCAGCCACCCCGGGACACCGTACGACTACACCTTC.

The J gene is TRBJ2-5, the V gene TRBV24-1, with TRBD1 matching 7 bases. This CDR3 has 15 residues. Germline V CDR1 and CDR2: KGHDR, SFDVKD. J was trimmed by 6 bases and V by 0 bases; bases with no gene match: 6. CDR3 in DNA: TGTGCCACCAGTGATTTGGGACAGGACGTGAAGACCCAGTACTTC. Translated: CATSDLGQDVKTQYF.

In this sample, this clonotype turned up a few times. In nucleotides, the CDR3 is TGTGCCAGCAGTGAACCACTCAGGGTGGAAGCTTTCTTT. Encoded protein: CASSEPLRVEAFF. The chain uses TRBV12-3 or TRBV12-4 and TRBJ1-1; the D gene is possibly TRBD1 (5 bases). Trimming took off 5 bases at V and 8 bases at J, with 15 bases between the two ends. The CDR3 contains 13 residues.

The rearrangement joins TRBV15 to TRBJ1-1, with 8 bases that match TRBD1. Germline loops: CDR1 LNHNV, CDR2 YYDKDF (reference sequence). The V segment lost 3 bases and the J segment 1 base; nucleotides outside the gene matches: 4. CDR3 length: 15 residues. The chain's CDR3 is CATSSRGLGNTEAFF. The CDR3 DNA sequence: TGTGCCACCAGCAGCAGGGGGCTGGGGAACACTGAAGCTTTCTTT.

V gene TRBV12-3 or TRBV12-4 combines with J gene TRBJ1-5; D is perhaps TRBD1 (5 bases). The CDR3 covers 15 residues. V gave up 2 bases and J gave up 4 bases, with 12 bases separating them. CDR3 nucleotides: TGTGCCAGCAGTTTAAGGCGGGGCAGGAATCAGCCCCAGCATTTT. The encoded protein is CASSLRRGRNQPQHF.

This rearrangement joins TRBV6-6 to TRBJ1-5; D perhaps matches TRBD1 (5 bases). Trimming pared 8 bases from V and 6 bases from J, leaving 14 bases between. The germline CDR1 and CDR2 sequences are MNHNY and SVGAGI (reference sequence). This CDR3 has 13 amino acids. Written as DNA, the CDR3 is TGTGCCAGCTCTGCAGGGCAGGTTCAGCCCCAGCATTTT. It yields the protein CASSAGQVQPQHF.

This clonotype was detected many times. The rearrangement uses TRBV20-1 and TRBJ2-3, with D unclear. CDR1 and CDR2 (germline): DFQATT, SNEGSKA (reference sequence). V lost 3 bases, J lost 5 bases, and 9 bases lay in between. CDR3 length: 12 residues. CDR3: CSARLQRDTQYF. CDR3 DNA: TGCAGTGCTAGGCTCCAGAGAGATACGCAGTATTTT.

This clonotype was counted at least ten times. This rearrangement joins TRBV5-1 to TRBJ2-2, with 7 bases identical to TRBD2. Germline V gives CDR1 SGHRS, CDR2 YFSETQ. The ends lost 4 bases at V and 7 bases at J; junction bases unmatched: 13. The CDR3 is 16 amino acids. CDR3 DNA sequence: TGCGCCAGCAGCCCGACACGAAAACCGGGGGGCGGGGAGCTGTTTTTT. Protein: CASSPTRKPGGGELFF.

The chain recombines TRBV7-2 with TRBJ2-7; D may be TRBD1 or TRBD2 (5 bases each). The CDR3 is 16 amino acids. With 5 bases removed from V and 3 bases from J, the gap between germline ends came to 20 bases. CDR1 is SGHTA, CDR2 FQGNSA, per germline. DNA for the CDR3: TGTGCCAGCAGCCACGGACTCCGGGGACGAAACTACGAGCAGTACTTC. Translating it yields CASSHGLRGRNYEQYF.

This clonotype turned up a few times. This sequence joins TRBV2 and TRBJ1-2; 9 bases map to TRBD1. From germline, CDR1 is SNHLY and CDR2 FYNNEI. The length of the CDR3 is 14 residues. V was pared by 4 bases and J by 5 bases, with 5 bases of the junction left unmatched. CDR3: CASSGDRGEYGYTF. DNA for the CDR3: TGTGCCAGCAGTGGCGACAGGGGGGAATATGGCTACACCTTC. Supplemented by reference TRBV2 and TRBJ1-2, the full variable domain reads EPEVTQTPSHQVTQMGQEVILRCVPISNHLYFYWYRQILGQKVEFLVSFYNNEISEKSEIFDDQFSVERPDGSNFTLKIRSTKLEDSAMYFCASSGDRGEYGYTFGSGTRLTVV.

The V and J genes are TRBV6-2 or TRBV6-3 and TRBJ2-1, with a tentative D call TRBD1 (5 bases). V was shortened by 6 bases and J by 6 bases, with 21 bases between the two germline ends. Germline-derived CDR1 and CDR2 are MNHEY and SVGEGT. The length of the CDR3 is 16 residues. The CDR3 DNA reads TGTGCCAGCAGCAAAGCACGGGCCCCCAGGGTCAATGAGCAGTTCTTC. Its protein product is CASSKARAPRVNEQFF.

This clonotype has at least ten counts. V gene TRBV7-8 combines with J gene TRBJ2-7; the D is unclear. Germline V gives CDR1 SGHVS, CDR2 FQNEAQ. V lost 7 bases, J lost 0 bases, and 16 bases lay in between. The CDR3 is 15 amino acids. CDR3 sequence: CASTVELQFSYEQYF. CDR3 sequence (DNA): TGTGCCAGCACGGTAGAGTTACAATTCTCCTACGAGCAGTACTTC.

Many counts were recorded for this clonotype. J is TRBJ2-7 and V is TRBV5-1; maybe TRBD2 (5 bases). Trimming cost V 4 bases and J 3 bases, with 17 bases left between them. The CDR3 is 15 residues long. Germline V gene lookup returns CDR1 SGHRS and CDR2 YFSETQ. CDR3 residues: CASSSREKGNYEQYF. The CDR3 bases are TGCGCCAGCAGCAGCCGGGAAAAGGGAAACTACGAGCAGTACTTC.

This clonotype was seen repeatedly, ten times or more. The chain recombines TRBV12-3 or TRBV12-4 with TRBJ1-1; the D is unclear. The CDR3 sequence is 11 residues long. V gave up 7 bases and J gave up 4 bases, with 7 bases separating them. CDR3 DNA: TGTGCCAGCATGCATCCCACTGAAGCTTTCTTT. Its translation: CASMHPTEAFF.

This clonotype was found many times. The rearrangement uses TRBV6-2 or TRBV6-3 and TRBJ2-1, with no clear D. CDR1 and CDR2 from the germline V gene are MNHEY and SVGEGT. The V end was cut by 5 bases, the J end by 5 bases, with 1 base between. There are 10 residues in the CDR3. The CDR3 nucleotides are TGTGCCAGCAGTAACAATGAGCAGTTCTTC. Translation: CASSNNEQFF.

There are a few counts of this clonotype. V and J are TRBV7-2 and TRBJ2-7, with D possibly called TRBD1 or TRBD2 (6 bases each). Trimming shortened V by 4 bases and J by 6 bases, and 16 bases separated the two germline ends. The CDR3 loop spans 14 amino acids. The germline V gene encodes CDR1 SGHTA and CDR2 FQGNSA. The CDR3 region has the DNA TGTGCCAGCAGCTCATCGTGGGGGGCGCCCGAGCAGTACTTC. This encodes CASSSSWGAPEQYF.

This clonotype was observed a few times. This rearrangement joins TRBV19 to TRBJ2-1; 9 bases agree with TRBD1. The CDR3 covers 14 residues. From germline, CDR1 is LNHDA and CDR2 SQIVND (reference sequence). Trimming at V came to 4 bases and at J to 8 bases, leaving 6 bases not matched to a gene. The chain's CDR3 is CASSTGQGRYEQFF. CDR3 nucleotide sequence: TGTGCCAGTAGTACGGGACAGGGTCGGTATGAGCAGTTCTTC.

Concerning this clonotype: One end of the junction varies from germline; a read error may be responsible. The chain combines TRBV7-2 with TRBJ1-4; a weak D match, TRBD1 (5 bases). Germline CDR1 reads SGHTA; CDR2 reads FQGNSA. This CDR3 is built from 14 residues. In DNA form, the CDR3 reads TGTGCCACCAGCGTGGGGGCAACTAATGAAAAACTGTTTTTT. Its protein product is CATSVGATNEKLFF.

This clonotype was detected only a few times. The chain joins TRBV27 to TRBJ2-7, with D uncertain. The germline V and J ends were trimmed by 6 bases and 7 bases, with 22 bases remaining between them. Per the germline V gene, CDR1 is MNHEY and CDR2 is SMNVEV (reference sequence). The CDR3 spans 15 residues. CDR3 amino acids: CASRQRHLASREQYF. DNA for the CDR3: TGTGCCAGCAGGCAAAGACACCTGGCTTCGAGGGAGCAGTACTTC.

V gene TRBV19 combines with J gene TRBJ1-5; 9 nucleotides match TRBD1. Trimming at V came to 1 base and at J to 6 bases, leaving 4 bases not matched to a gene. This CDR3 is 15 amino acids long. Germline lookup yields CDR1 LNHDA and CDR2 SQIVND (reference sequence). The CDR3 protein is CASSIGGDRAQPQHF. In DNA, the CDR3 is TGTGCCAGTAGTATAGGGGGGGACAGGGCTCAGCCCCAGCATTTT.